These 21 T cell receptor beta chains were all obtained from the same sample, sequenced in a study of blood T cells in healthy people across ages. Primed by a sample-barcoded 5' primer and a J-beta primer mix, a second PCR proceeded for about 6 to 12 cycles. Each CDR3 protein gets one entry after TCRdb re-called the 5' RACE reads with MiXCR. The sample holds roughly 1.4 million distinct CDR3 sequences, almost 60% seen once. Material for sequencing was blood. These receptors were taken from a man aged 18 to 35 in good health.

The chain carries TRBV5-1 and TRBJ1-6; TRBD1 might be the D (6 bases). CDR1 is SGHRS, CDR2 YFSETQ, per germline. The CDR3 length is 16 residues. V was shortened by 7 bases and J by 5 bases, with 19 bases between the two germline ends. In nucleotides, the CDR3 is TGCGCCAGCGGTAGGGGGAGTCGCCTGGATAATTCACCCCTCCACTTT. Its translation: CASGRGSRLDNSPLHF.

DNA of the CDR3: TGTGCCAGCAGCCCCGGAGGCGGGACTAAAATGCCGAGCTCCTACAATGAGCAGTTCTTC. This translates into CASSPGGGTKMPSSYNEQFF. The chain recombines TRBV7-2 with TRBJ2-1; TRBD2 matches at 7 bases. CDR1 is SGHTA and CDR2 is FQGNSA in the germline V gene. This CDR3 is built from 20 residues. After removal of 5 bases from V and 0 bases from J, the junction contained 19 bases not matched to a gene.

This clonotype was counted only a few times. This sequence joins TRBV25-1 and TRBJ2-7; 7 bases fit TRBD2. The V gene's germline CDR1 is MGHDK and CDR2 SYGVNS. Trimming took 7 bases from V and 2 from J; bases not matched to a gene: 8. This CDR3 has 14 residues. The chain's CDR3 is CASKRAGFTYEQYF. The DNA of the CDR3 is TGTGCCAGCAAGCGAGCGGGATTCACCTACGAGCAGTACTTC.

The V and J genes are TRBV2 and TRBJ2-5; possible D gene TRBD2, 5 bases. This CDR3 is 11 amino acids long. Germline CDR1 is SNHLY and CDR2 is FYNNEI. The V gene lost 4 bases and the J gene lost 6 bases, with 6 bases spanning the gap. The CDR3 sequence is CASSAGKTQYF. The DNA for the CDR3 is TGTGCCAGCAGTGCCGGGAAGACCCAGTACTTC.

The chain uses TRBV16 and TRBJ2-7; 7 nucleotides agree with TRBD1. CDR1 is KGHSY and CDR2 is FQNENV in the germline V gene. The CDR3 consists of 16 residues. The trim removed 4 bases at V and 0 bases at J, leaving 9 bases unmatched. The CDR3: CASSRPGQDFSYEQYF. DNA of the CDR3: TGTGCCAGCAGCCGCCCTGGACAGGACTTCTCCTACGAGCAGTACTTC.

Details on this clonotype: The junction and the germline gene differ at one end; a read error may be behind it. This chain uses TRBV15 with TRBJ1-1; D is possibly TRBD1 (6 bases). The CDR3 extends over 16 amino acids. Germline V gene sequence: CDR1 LNHNV, CDR2 YYDKDF (reference sequence). The CDR3 region has the DNA TGTGCCACCAGCAGAGACTCATACAGGGTGAATACTGAAGCTTTCTTT. As protein: CATSRDSYRVNTEAFF.

This clonotype was seen a handful of times. The chain combines TRBV6-5 with TRBJ2-7; D remains unclear. Germline V gene lookup returns CDR1 MNHEY and CDR2 SVGAGI. The CDR3 is 13 amino acids. The V end was cut by 0 bases, the J end by 5 bases, with 8 bases between. The CDR3 reads CASSYSKAHEQYF. The CDR3 DNA reads TGTGCCAGCAGTTACTCGAAGGCACACGAGCAGTACTTC.

V and J are TRBV5-1 and TRBJ2-6; D is ambiguous. The CDR3 has 18 amino acids. Trimming pared 0 bases from V and 1 base from J, leaving 14 bases between. CDR1 is SGHRS and CDR2 is YFSETQ in the germline V gene. The CDR3 DNA is TGCGCCAGCAGCTTGGCCTTTCCTTCGGTGTCTGGGGCCAACGTCCTGACTTTC. Its protein product is CASSLAFPSVSGANVLTF.

This clonotype was observed a few times. J is TRBJ1-4 and V is TRBV18, with unresolved D. Deletions cut 1 base from V and 2 bases from J, with 2 bases between. The CDR3 runs 13 residues. Germline loops: CDR1 KGHSH, CDR2 LQKENI. CDR3: CASSPRTNEKLFF. In DNA, the CDR3 is TGTGCCAGCTCACCACGGACTAATGAAAAACTGTTTTTT. The full variable domain, rest sourced from reference TRBV18 and TRBJ1-4, is NAGVMQNPRHLVRRRGQEARLRCSPMKGHSHVYWYRQLPEEGLKFMVYLQKENIIDESGMPKERFSAEFPKEGPSILRIQQVVRGDSAAYFCASSPRTNEKLFFGSGTQLSVL.

The count of this clonotype is one. The CDR3 DNA reads as TGTGCCAGGGCGTCTTCCCATGGCTACACCTTC. As protein: CARASSHGYTF. The rearrangement uses TRBV2 and TRBJ1-2; D is unclear. Germline CDR1 reads SNHLY; CDR2 reads FYNNEI. The CDR3 totals 11 residues. The V end lost 9 bases, the J end lost 6 bases, and 11 bases lay between the germline ends.

The gene calls are TRBV4-3 and TRBJ1-1; D is possibly TRBD1 (5 bases). The length of the CDR3 is 14 residues. Germline CDR1 reads LGHNA; CDR2 reads YSLEER. V was trimmed by 1 base and J by 4 bases, leaving 10 bases between them. The CDR3 reads CASSQGDVTTEAFF. Here the CDR3 DNA reads TGCGCCAGCAGCCAAGGGGACGTCACCACTGAAGCTTTCTTT.

This clonotype was picked up a small number of times. This chain uses TRBV7-9 with TRBJ2-7, with unresolved D. The CDR3 extends over 15 amino acids. Trimming removed 5 bases from V and 0 bases from J, with 14 bases in between. Germline V gene sequence: CDR1 SEHNR, CDR2 FQNEAQ (reference sequence). The CDR3 DNA sequence: TGTGCCAGCAGCGGAGATCAAGCTTACTCCTACGAGCAGTACTTC. It translates to CASSGDQAYSYEQYF. Combining the CDR3 with reference TRBV7-9 and TRBJ2-7 gives the whole variable domain DTGVSQNPRHKITKRGQNVTFRCDPISEHNRLYWYRQTLGQGPEFLTYFQNEAQLEKSRLLSDRFSAERPKGSFSTLEIQRTEQGDSAMYLCASSGDQAYSYEQYFGPGTRLTVT.

The gene calls are TRBV9 and TRBJ2-7, with D unclear. This CDR3 contains 13 residues. The V and J ends lost 4 bases and 5 bases respectively, with 13 bases between them. Looked up from germline, CDR1 is SGDLS and CDR2 is YYNGEE. CDR3 amino acids: CASSPTFHHEQYF. As DNA, the CDR3 is TGTGCCAGCAGCCCGACGTTCCACCACGAGCAGTACTTC.

J is TRBJ2-2 and V is TRBV25-1, with TRBD1 matching 10 bases. The V gene end was trimmed by 10 bases and the J gene end by 4 bases; junction bases not matched to a gene: 6. This CDR3 is built from 14 residues. Germline-derived CDR1 and CDR2 are MGHDK and SYGVNS. CDR3 nucleotide sequence: TGTGCCACCAGGGACAGGGGATCCACCGGGGAGCTGTTTTTT. Protein sequence: CATRDRGSTGELFF.

This chain links TRBV7-2 with TRBJ1-4, with 9 bases that match TRBD1. Germline CDR1 is SGHTA and CDR2 is FQGNSA. CDR3 size: 15 residues. V dropped 5 bases and J dropped 7; count of bases not matched to a gene: 8. For the CDR3, the DNA is TGTGCCAGCAGCGACACAGGGGGCTTAGCTGAAAAACTGTTTTTT. Protein product: CASSDTGGLAEKLFF.

This clonotype came up a few times. The J gene is TRBJ1-2, the V gene TRBV29-1; D unresolved. V was trimmed by 1 base and J by 4 bases, leaving 7 bases between them. The germline V gene has CDR1 SQVTM and CDR2 ANQGSEA. The CDR3 has 12 amino acids. CDR3 sequence reads: CSVEGGGYGYTF. CDR3 bases: TGCAGCGTTGAAGGGGGAGGCTATGGCTACACCTTC.

This chain uses TRBV11-1 with TRBJ1-1, with TRBD1 as a possible D gene (6 bases). Trimming stripped 6 bases from V and 1 base from J, with 18 bases between. CDR3 length: 16 residues. The V gene's germline CDR1 is SGHAT and CDR2 FQDESV (reference sequence). For the CDR3, the DNA is TGTGCCAGCAGACTAACCGAGCCGGACAGGAACACTGAAGCTTTCTTT. It yields the protein CASRLTEPDRNTEAFF.

The CDR3 loop reads CASSQGGGVAEAFF. The DNA of the CDR3 is TGTGCCAGCAGCCAAGGTGGCGGGGTTGCTGAAGCTTTCTTT. This chain links TRBV4-2 with TRBJ1-1, with D unclear. Looked up from germline, CDR1 is LGHNA and CDR2 is YNFKEQ. CDR3 length: 14 residues. V lost 1 base, J lost 6 bases, and 12 bases lay in between.

The V gene is TRBV7-9, the J gene TRBJ1-2; D unresolved. Germline CDR1 reads SEHNR; CDR2 reads FQNEAQ (reference sequence). The CDR3 has 12 amino acids. Trimming pared 1 base from V and 4 bases from J, leaving 4 bases between. The CDR3 bases are TGTGCCAGCAGCTTAGTCACCTATGGCTACACCTTC. Encoded protein: CASSLVTYGYTF.

This clonotype was counted a few times. One end of the junction is discordant with germline, which a read error may explain. This chain joins TRBV7-7 and TRBJ2-5; 7 positions agree with TRBD2. Germline-derived CDR1 and CDR2 are SSHAT and FNYEAQ (reference sequence). The CDR3 loop spans 13 amino acids. As DNA, the CDR3 is TGTGCTAGCAGCTCGGGGGGACCTGAGACCCAGTACTTC. Residues: CASSSGGPETQYF.

The chain links TRBV7-7 to TRBJ2-2, with D possibly being TRBD1 or TRBD2 (6 bases each). Between the trimmed V and J ends, which lost 2 bases and 5 bases, there was a span of 15 bases. This CDR3 is 16 amino acids long. Germline V gives CDR1 SSHAT, CDR2 FNYEAQ (reference sequence). This chain's CDR3 is CASSLNGGDYTGELFF. The CDR3, as DNA: TGTGCCAGCAGCTTAAACGGGGGCGATTATACCGGGGAGCTGTTTTTT. The full variable domain, in which reference TRBV7-7 and TRBJ2-2 provide the parts outside the CDR3, is GAGVSQSPRYKVTKRGQDVTLRCDPISSHATLYWYQQALGQGPEFLTYFNYEAQPDKSGLPSDRFSAERPEGSISTLTIQRTEQRDSAMYRCASSLNGGDYTGELFFGEGSRLTVL.